Presented here are 10 T cell receptor beta chains from one specimen sequenced in a study of Ad26.COV2.S vaccination and SARS-CoV-2 variants. As for treatment: some 20 received Ad26.COV2.S at low or high dose, single or two shots; 5 received placebo; per-sample allocation not given. Collection of samples fell on day 63 after the first vaccine or placebo injection. The protocol was immunoSEQ multiplex PCR, while the TCRdb copy is restricted to in-frame clones and leaves out a portion. The sample shows hundreds of thousands of clones, approximately 90% of them seen only once. This specimen consisted of peripheral blood, obtained in a trial of Ad26.COV2.S vaccine versus placebo. The receptors originated from a person between 18 and 60 years old who received the Ad26.COV2.S COVID-19 vaccine or a placebo.

CDR3 DNA: TGTGCCAGTAGGAAGGGGTTCATCGCGGAGCCCCAGCATTTT. This translates into CASRKGFIAEPQHF. V gene TRBV19 combines with J gene TRBJ1-5; a possible D gene is TRBD1 (5 bases). The CDR3 is 14 residues long. CDR1 LNHDA and CDR2 SQIVND come from the germline V gene (reference sequence). V lost 6 bases and J lost 8, with 17 bases in between.

The rearrangement uses TRBV7-2 and TRBJ2-2; 8 nucleotides agree with TRBD2. The V gene end was trimmed by 0 bases and the J gene end by 6 bases; junction bases not matched to a gene: 9. CDR3 length: 17 residues. The germline gives CDR1 SGHTA, CDR2 FQGNSA. CDR3 in amino acids: CASSLAGTGGVAGELFF. Written as DNA, the CDR3 is TGTGCCAGCAGCTTAGCAGGCACGGGGGGGGTTGCCGGGGAGCTGTTTTTT.

The rearrangement links TRBV3-1 (or the pseudogene TRBV3-2) to TRBJ1-4; D remains unclear. The germline V gene has CDR1 LGHDT and CDR2 YNNKEL (reference sequence). V was shortened by 4 bases and J by 0 bases, with 15 bases between the two germline ends. This CDR3 is 17 amino acids long. The CDR3 spells CASSPYGGGATNEKLFF. The CDR3 nucleotides read TGTGCCAGCAGCCCGTATGGTGGTGGAGCAACTAATGAAAAACTGTTTTTT.

The chain couples TRBV19 to TRBJ2-1, with 7 bases lining up with TRBD1. The CDR3 consists of 16 residues. The V and J ends lost 5 bases and 2 bases, in that order; junction bases with no gene match: 9. In germline, CDR1 is LNHDA, CDR2 SQIVND (reference sequence). The CDR3 is CASSPRTGIAYNEQFF. In DNA form, the CDR3 reads TGTGCCAGTAGTCCCCGGACAGGTATCGCCTACAATGAGCAGTTCTTC.

V is TRBV5-1 and J is TRBJ2-7; no reliable D call. CDR1 is SGHRS and CDR2 is YFSETQ in the germline V gene. Trimming shortened V by 0 bases and J by 4 bases, and 8 bases separated the two germline ends. There are 13 residues in the CDR3. The CDR3 reads CASSLDSTYEQYF. CDR3 DNA: TGCGCCAGCAGCTTGGACAGTACTTACGAGCAGTACTTC.

This chain joins TRBV4-1 and TRBJ1-1; a weak D match, TRBD1 (6 bases). The V end lost 2 bases, the J end lost 2 bases, and 27 bases lay between the germline ends. CDR1 and CDR2 (germline): MGHRA, YSYEKL. This CDR3 spans 20 amino acids. The CDR3 DNA is TGCGCCAGCAGCCAATATCCTGCGGTGGGGGCGGGACACCAAAACACTGAAGCTTTCTTT. Amino acid sequence: CASSQYPAVGAGHQNTEAFF.

This sequence joins TRBV19 and TRBJ1-4; 9 bases fit TRBD1. CDR1 and CDR2 (germline): LNHDA, SQIVND (reference sequence). V gave up 5 bases and J gave up 7 bases; unmatched junction bases: 20. The CDR3 length is 19 residues. CDR3 nucleotide sequence: TGTGCCAGTAGTGTTATCATTCCGGGACAGGGACGGAAAGGTGAAAAACTGTTTTTT. Encoded protein: CASSVIIPGQGRKGEKLFF.

The rearrangement joins TRBV7-2 to TRBJ2-5, with 13 positions matching TRBD2. V shed 1 base, J shed 3 bases, and the junction held 5 bases outside the gene matches. Germline CDR1 is SGHTA and CDR2 is FQGNSA. The CDR3 contains 17 residues. Here the CDR3 reads CASSLGLAGGVKETQYF. The DNA for the CDR3 is TGTGCCAGCAGCTTAGGACTAGCGGGGGGCGTTAAAGAGACCCAGTACTTC.

The rearrangement uses TRBV4-3 and TRBJ2-2; D is possibly TRBD2 (6 bases). The germline gives CDR1 LGHNA, CDR2 YSLEER. The V and J ends lost 8 bases and 6 bases respectively, with 13 bases between them. This CDR3 spans 13 amino acids. The CDR3 reads CASGRPGAGELFF. CDR3 coding DNA: TGCGCCAGCGGACGTCCGGGGGCCGGGGAGCTGTTTTTT.

The chain couples TRBV30 to TRBJ1-4; no firm D call. This CDR3 is built from 13 residues. Deletions cut 0 bases from V and 8 bases from J, with 10 bases between. Germline loops: CDR1 GTSNPN, CDR2 SVGIG (reference sequence). This CDR3 is CAWSVSLQEKLFF. The DNA for the CDR3 is TGTGCCTGGAGTGTATCCCTACAGGAAAAACTGTTTTTT.